Listed here are 5 T cell receptor beta chains from one sample, sequenced in a study of blood T cell repertoires in COVID-19. Profiled with immunoSEQ multiplex PCR; TCRdb holds only in-frame clones, not every one. This table holds about 130,000 clones, 85% to 90% found once. The sequenced material came from peripheral blood. The receptors stem from a man at least 80 years old with active or convalescent COVID-19.

J is TRBJ1-2 and V is TRBV28; the D gene is possibly TRBD1 (5 bases). The V and J ends lost 6 bases and 4 bases respectively, with 9 bases between them. Germline lookup yields CDR1 MDHEN and CDR2 SYDVKM. The CDR3 extends over 12 amino acids. Here the CDR3 reads CASRQDPYGYTF. In DNA, the CDR3 is TGTGCCAGCAGACAGGACCCCTATGGCTACACCTTC.

At least ten counts were recorded for this clone. J is TRBJ1-5 and V is TRBV4-1; TRBD1 matches at 8 bases. CDR1 and CDR2 (germline): MGHRA, YSYEKL. This CDR3 has 16 amino acids. V lost 1 base and J lost 7; bases outside the gene matches: 9. CDR3 loop: CASSQVGQGAGQPQHF. CDR3 nucleotide sequence: TGCGCCAGCAGCCAAGTAGGGCAGGGGGCAGGACAGCCCCAGCATTTT.

This clone was picked up one time. CDR3 coding DNA: TGTGCCAGCAGTTTGGGACTAGCAAGCACAGATACGCAGTATTTT. This sequence encodes CASSLGLASTDTQYF. The chain links TRBV6-6 to TRBJ2-3; 9 nucleotides agree with TRBD2. Germline V CDR1 and CDR2: MNHNY, SVGAGI (reference sequence). The CDR3 is made up of 15 amino acids. Trimming removed 4 bases from V and 0 bases from J; junction bases left unmatched: 2.

The chain joins TRBV28 to TRBJ2-3, with 7 bases fitting TRBD1. The germline CDR1 and CDR2 sequences are MDHEN and SYDVKM. The trim removed 6 bases at V and 5 bases at J, leaving 11 bases unmatched. The CDR3 totals 15 residues. The DNA of the CDR3 is TGTGCCAGCAGCGGGAAGGGGGCATATGGAGATACGCAGTATTTT. Translated: CASSGKGAYGDTQYF.

The J gene is TRBJ2-7, the V gene TRBV6-2 or TRBV6-3, with D possibly TRBD1 on 6 matching bases. CDR1 and CDR2 from the germline V gene are MNHEY and SVGEGT. V lost 6 bases, J lost 9 bases, and 24 bases lay in between. The CDR3 runs 15 residues. The CDR3 region has the DNA TGTGCCAGCAGCCGTCGCGGACAGAGCTACGATGGGCAGTACTTC. It specifies CASSRRGQSYDGQYF.